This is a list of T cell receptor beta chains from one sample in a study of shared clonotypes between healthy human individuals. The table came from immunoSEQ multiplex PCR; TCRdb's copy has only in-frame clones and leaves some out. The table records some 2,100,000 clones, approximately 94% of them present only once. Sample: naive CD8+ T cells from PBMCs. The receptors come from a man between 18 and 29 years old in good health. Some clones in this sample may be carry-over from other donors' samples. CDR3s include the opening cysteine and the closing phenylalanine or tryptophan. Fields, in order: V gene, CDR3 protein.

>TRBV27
CASSFRDGVYEQYF
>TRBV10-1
CASSEQPGLAYEQYF
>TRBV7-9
CASSESREPDTQYF
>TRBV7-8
CASSSNNEQFF
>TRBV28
CASSLSLAAYNEQFF
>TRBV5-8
CASSLHPGPQPQHF
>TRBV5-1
CASSLPRFDMNTEAFF
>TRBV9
CASSVDSAFTEAFF
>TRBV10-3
CAISDGGRVGHYGYTF
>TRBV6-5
CASSPGVNTEAFF
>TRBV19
CASSELAGGQRGTGELFF
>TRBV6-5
CASSWITGAADTQYF
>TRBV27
CASSTLAGGPSEQYF
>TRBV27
CAIGGRRQETQYF
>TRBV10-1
CASRPGTGAYEQYF
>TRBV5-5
CASSLPGRQYEQYF
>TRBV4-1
CASSQDLAGDYEQYF
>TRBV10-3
CAISDSRGQPQHF
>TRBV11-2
CASVRTSGRAGETQYF
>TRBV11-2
CASSPTSYEQYF
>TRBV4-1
CASSQSTKSGRAIQPQHF
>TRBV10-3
CAISESLYEQYF
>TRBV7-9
CASSLETPLAISSTDTQYF
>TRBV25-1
CASSSRGGYNEQFF
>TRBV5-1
CASRGGISYEQYF
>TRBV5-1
CASSLEEVGYQETQYF
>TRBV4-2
CASSGGQSYEQYF
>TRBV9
CASSVEWSGEKLFF
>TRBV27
CASSQRGGGHEQYF
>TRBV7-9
CASSSSGGPNTGELFF
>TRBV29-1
CSGGPGTKTDEQFF
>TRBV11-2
CASSLGFIVDRGYNEQFF
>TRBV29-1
CSVGTLKGRTDTQYF
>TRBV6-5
CASSTRQGSSYEQYF
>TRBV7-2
CASSLVDRPPSGANVLTF
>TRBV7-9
CASSSLLAGDYNEQFF
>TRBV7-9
CASRPRGNTEAFF
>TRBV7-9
CASSSSGQGAYEQYF
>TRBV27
CASSLSGRAYNEQFF
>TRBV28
CASSQERFINNEQFF
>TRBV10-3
CAISAGTPGPDTQYF
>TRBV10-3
CAIRRGQGGYGYTF
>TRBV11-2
CASTANWGGRNTIYF
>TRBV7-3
CASSQTSVQGTQYF
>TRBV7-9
CASSLTDYEQYF
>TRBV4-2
CASSQSATSGTNYTQYF
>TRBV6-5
CASSYLGWANTGELFF
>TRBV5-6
CASSLRGDTQYF
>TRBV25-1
CASSEYKHEQFF
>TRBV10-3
CAISEVLKGYEQYF
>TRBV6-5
CASSKTGGTEAFF
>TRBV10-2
CASSEGQRRPVQPQHF
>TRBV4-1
CASSRYGEGLDGYTF
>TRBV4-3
CASSQGFSASYGYTF